Listed below are T cell receptor beta chains from one sample, sequenced in a study of blood T cell repertoires in COVID-19. The method was immunoSEQ multiplex PCR; TCRdb's version includes in-frame clones alone and lacks a portion of them. The sample consists of 200,000 or so clones, more than 75% of them appearing once. The sample taken for sequencing was peripheral blood. The receptors stem from a man aged 35-49 years with active or convalescent COVID-19. CDR3s include the opening cysteine and the closing phenylalanine or tryptophan. The D gene is left open where the match is weak. The listing skips clone size in some rows; elsewhere it reads once, few, many or a size class.

size	J	D	V	CDR3	DNA
NA	TRBJ2-2	NA	TRBV7-3	CASSLDIITGELFF	TGTGCCAGCAGCTTAGACATTATCACCGGGGAGCTGTTTTTT
NA	TRBJ1-1	TRBD1	TRBV4-1	CASSFRTGVDTEAFF	TGCGCCAGCAGCTTTCGAACAGGGGTCGACACTGAAGCTTTCTTT
NA	TRBJ2-1	TRBD1	TRBV10-1	CASSLGSTGTGLYNEQFF	TGCGCCAGCAGCCTAGGCAGTACCGGGACAGGGTTGTACAATGAGCAGTTCTTC
NA	TRBJ1-1	NA	TRBV19	CASSPRGPPRNTEAFF	TGTGCCAGTAGTCCCCGAGGGCCCCCAAGGAACACTGAAGCTTTCTTT
NA	TRBJ2-1	TRBD2	TRBV30	CAWSTGTSLLGEQFF	TGTGCCTGGAGTACAGGGACTAGCTTGCTGGGTGAGCAGTTCTTC
NA	TRBJ1-4	TRBD1	TRBV30	CAWKGQGPTNEKLFF	TGTGCCTGGAAGGGACAGGGACCAACTAATGAAAAACTGTTTTTT
NA	TRBJ1-2	NA	TRBV7-9	CASSLDGDLKGYTF	TGTGCCAGCAGCTTAGATGGTGACTTAAAGGGCTACACCTTC
NA	TRBJ2-7	NA	TRBV25-1	CASSDPSDTSYEQYF	TGTGCCAGCAGTGATCCGTCGGACACCTCCTACGAGCAGTACTTC
NA	TRBJ2-7	NA	TRBV10-2	CATSRAYEQYF	TGCGCCACTAGTCGGGCCTACGAGCAGTACTTC
NA	TRBJ1-1	NA	TRBV10-3	CAISDTRDKNTEAFF	TGTGCCATCAGTGATACCCGGGACAAGAACACTGAAGCTTTCTTT
NA	TRBJ1-4	NA	TRBV4-1	CASSQDSPNEKLFF	TGCGCCAGCAGCCAAGATAGCCCTAATGAAAAACTGTTTTTT
NA	TRBJ1-5	NA	TRBV7-2	CASSWRQGNQPQHF	TGTGCCAGCAGCTGGAGACAGGGCAATCAGCCCCAGCATTTT
once	TRBJ2-7	TRBD2	TRBV27	CASRQGLAGGLDEQYF	TGTGCCAGCAGGCAAGGACTAGCGGGGGGCCTAGACGAGCAGTACTTC
NA	TRBJ2-5	TRBD1	TRBV7-8	CASSSYGTGYQETQYF	TGTGCCAGCAGCTCCTACGGGACAGGGTACCAAGAGACCCAGTACTTC
NA	TRBJ1-1	NA	TRBV2	CATVTGIAEAFF	TGTGCCACTGTAACAGGAATCGCTGAAGCTTTCTTT
NA	TRBJ2-5	TRBD2	TRBV27	CASSLYPGASGRDQETQYF	TGTGCCAGCAGTTTATACCCAGGTGCTAGCGGGAGGGATCAAGAGACCCAGTACTTC
once	TRBJ1-2	NA	TRBV5-4	CASSLTGRGYTF	TGTGCCAGCAGCTTGACAGGGCGGGGCTACACCTTC
NA	TRBJ1-1	NA	TRBV15	CATSRAPLGRVGTEAFF	TGTGCCACCAGCAGAGCTCCCTTGGGCAGGGTGGGCACTGAAGCTTTCTTT
NA	TRBJ1-5	TRBD1	TRBV2	CASSVHRGHNQPQHF	TGTGCCAGCAGTGTTCACAGGGGGCACAATCAGCCCCAGCATTTT
NA	TRBJ1-5	NA	TRBV27	CASSSRLLGGNQPQHF	TGTGCCAGCAGTTCTCGCCTGCTGGGGGGGAATCAGCCCCAGCATTTT
NA	TRBJ2-7	NA	TRBV7-9	CASSLQWVAGSSYEQYF	TGTGCCAGCAGCTTACAGTGGGTGGCAGGATCCTCCTACGAGCAGTACTTC
NA	TRBJ1-3	NA	TRBV5-8	CASSFEDSSQTGNTIYF	TGTGCCAGCAGCTTTGAAGACTCCTCCCAAACTGGAAACACCATATATTTT
NA	TRBJ2-5	TRBD2	TRBV29-1	CGGGQETQYF	TGCGGGGGGGGCCAAGAGACCCAGTACTTC
NA	TRBJ1-6	NA	TRBV5-6	CASSLGRRSPLHF	TGTGCCAGCAGCTTAGGCAGGCGTTCACCCCTCCACTTT
NA	TRBJ2-1	TRBD2	TRBV7-6	CASSLLGGYEQFF	TGTGCCAGCAGCCTCCTCGGGGGGTATGAGCAGTTCTTC
NA	TRBJ2-5	NA	TRBV5-1	CASSLNGGTQYF	TGCGCCAGCAGTTTGAATGGCGGGACCCAGTACTTC
few	TRBJ1-1	TRBD1	TRBV4-1	CASSLGQVWNTEAFF	TGCGCCAGCAGCCTCGGACAGGTCTGGAACACTGAAGCTTTCTTT
NA	TRBJ2-7	TRBD2	TRBV5-1	CASSDNGLAGGYEQYF	TGCGCCAGCAGTGACAACGGACTAGCGGGGGGGTATGAGCAGTACTTC
NA	TRBJ2-3	TRBD1	TRBV30	CASGTGNFISTDTQYF	TGTGCCTCCGGGACAGGGAATTTTATAAGCACAGATACGCAGTATTTT
NA	TRBJ1-2	TRBD1	TRBV5-4	CASSLVRGRGLDATNYGYTF	TGTGCCAGCAGCTTGGTTCGTGGCAGGGGGCTTGACGCAACTAACTATGGCTACACCTTC
NA	TRBJ1-6	NA	TRBV7-2	CASSFQGQNSPLHF	TGTGCCAGCAGCTTTCAGGGCCAAAATTCACCCCTCCACTTT
NA	TRBJ2-7	NA	TRBV27	CASSLSQGFLGEQYF	TGTGCCAGCAGTTTATCCCAGGGGTTTTTAGGCGAGCAGTACTTC
NA	TRBJ2-3	TRBD1	TRBV5-8	CASSSRTGGSDTQYF	TGTGCCAGCAGCTCGAGGACAGGGGGCTCAGATACGCAGTATTTT
NA	TRBJ2-5	NA	TRBV5-3	CARSTQEDQETQYF	TGTGCCAGAAGCACCCAAGAGGACCAAGAGACCCAGTACTTC
few	TRBJ2-5	NA	TRBV19	CASSKIWDTKETQYF	TGTGCCAGTAGTAAGATTTGGGACACCAAAGAGACCCAGTACTTC
NA	TRBJ2-3	TRBD2	TRBV7-8	CASSFDTSAMGYTQYF	TGTGCCAGCAGCTTTGATACTAGCGCCATGGGATATACGCAGTATTTT
NA	TRBJ1-1	NA	TRBV10-1	CASRALNAGRLNTEAFF	TGCGCCAGCAGGGCCTTAAATGCGGGACGGTTGAACACTGAAGCTTTCTTT
NA	TRBJ1-1	NA	TRBV5-1	CASSLAPPNTEAFF	TGCGCCAGCAGCTTGGCTCCCCCGAACACTGAAGCTTTCTTT
few	TRBJ1-1	NA	TRBV6-5	CASSYPPVSFF	TGTGCCAGCAGTTATCCCCCCGTGAGTTTCTTT
NA	TRBJ1-5	TRBD1	TRBV24-1	CATSDPRQGLNQPQHF	TGTGCCACCAGTGATCCCAGACAGGGGTTAAATCAGCCCCAGCATTTT
NA	TRBJ2-7	NA	TRBV9	CASSKEGAIYEQYF	TGTGCCAGCAGTAAGGAGGGGGCGATTTACGAGCAGTACTTC
NA	TRBJ1-6	TRBD1	TRBV28	CASIYSGGNNSPLHF	TGTGCCAGCATTTATTCAGGGGGAAATAATTCACCCCTCCACTTT
NA	TRBJ1-1	NA	TRBV2	CASARKMNTEAFF	TGTGCCAGCGCCAGGAAAATGAACACTGAAGCTTTCTTT
NA	TRBJ1-1	NA	TRBV2	CASQVLGNTEAFF	TGTGCCAGCCAGGTTTTGGGGAACACTGAAGCTTTCTTT
NA	TRBJ1-5	NA	TRBV10-3	CAISESLGAQPQHF	TGTGCCATCAGTGAGTCATTGGGGGCTCAGCCCCAGCATTTT
few	TRBJ1-6	NA	TRBV10-2	CASSSSLMRTNSPLHF	TGCGCCAGCAGCTCCTCGTTGATGAGAACCAATTCACCCCTCCACTTT